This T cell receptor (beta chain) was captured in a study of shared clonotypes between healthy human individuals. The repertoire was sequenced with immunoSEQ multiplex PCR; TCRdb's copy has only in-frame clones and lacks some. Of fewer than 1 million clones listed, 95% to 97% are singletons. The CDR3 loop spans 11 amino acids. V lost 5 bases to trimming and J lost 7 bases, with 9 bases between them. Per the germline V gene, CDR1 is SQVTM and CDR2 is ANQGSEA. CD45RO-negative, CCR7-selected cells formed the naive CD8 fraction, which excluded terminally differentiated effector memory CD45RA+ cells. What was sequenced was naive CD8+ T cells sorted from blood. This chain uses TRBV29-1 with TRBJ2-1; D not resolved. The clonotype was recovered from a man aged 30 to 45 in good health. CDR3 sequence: CSVLWGNEQFF. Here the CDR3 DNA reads TGCAGCGTTCTGTGGGGAAATGAGCAGTTCTTC.